The subject of this entry is one TCR beta chain. Its antigen is undetermined. With 4 bases clipped from V and 5 bases from J, the junction kept 15 bases outside the gene matches. The CDR3 sequence is 17 residues long. Looked up from germline, CDR1 is SGHVS and CDR2 is FQNEAQ. Sequencing used immunoSEQ multiplex PCR; TCRdb keeps in-frame clones, though not all of them. The table includes about 100,000 clones, around nine tenths detected once. This sample is drawn from a study of T cell responses to AZD1222 COVID-19 vaccine. About the research overall: Pooled samples include second doses given at about 4 or 12 weeks. Study outcomes and limitations: Females outnumbered males among donors, who were mostly white British; clonal diversity was possibly underestimated. Within unmutated variant regions lay the reported targets of nearly half of spike-specific TCRs.

This sample comprised peripheral blood, obtained on day 0 of AZD1222 vaccination. This clonotype originated in an adult in good health. The chain is built from TRBV7-8 and TRBJ1-2; 8 nucleotides match TRBD1. CDR3 in amino acids: CASSSRRGGQAVYGYTF. DNA for the CDR3: TGTGCCAGCAGCTCACGAAGGGGGGGACAGGCCGTGTATGGCTACACCTTC.